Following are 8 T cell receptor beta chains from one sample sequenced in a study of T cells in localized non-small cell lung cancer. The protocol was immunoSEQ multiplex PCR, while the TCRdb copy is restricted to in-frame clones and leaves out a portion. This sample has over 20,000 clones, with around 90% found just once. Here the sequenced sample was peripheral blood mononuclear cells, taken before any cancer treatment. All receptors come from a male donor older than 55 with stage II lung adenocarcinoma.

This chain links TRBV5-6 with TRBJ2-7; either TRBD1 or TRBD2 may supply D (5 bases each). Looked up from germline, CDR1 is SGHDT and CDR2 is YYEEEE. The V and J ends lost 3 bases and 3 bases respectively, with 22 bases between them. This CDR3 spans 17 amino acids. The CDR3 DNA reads TGTGCCAGCAGCTCCGAAGGGGAGTGGGGAGTAAACTACGAGCAGTACTTC. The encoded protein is CASSSEGEWGVNYEQYF.

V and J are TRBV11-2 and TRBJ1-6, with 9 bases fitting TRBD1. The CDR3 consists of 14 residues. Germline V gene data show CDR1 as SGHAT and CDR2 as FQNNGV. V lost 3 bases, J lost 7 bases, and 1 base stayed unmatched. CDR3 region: CASSFTGGNSPLHF. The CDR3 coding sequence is TGTGCCAGCAGCTTCACAGGGGGCAATTCACCCCTCCACTTT.

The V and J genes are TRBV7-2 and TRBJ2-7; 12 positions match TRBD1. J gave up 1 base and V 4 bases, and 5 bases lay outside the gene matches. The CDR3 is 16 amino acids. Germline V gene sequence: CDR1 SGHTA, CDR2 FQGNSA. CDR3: CASSWPGQGASYEQYF. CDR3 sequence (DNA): TGTGCCAGCAGCTGGCCGGGACAGGGGGCATCCTACGAGCAGTACTTC.

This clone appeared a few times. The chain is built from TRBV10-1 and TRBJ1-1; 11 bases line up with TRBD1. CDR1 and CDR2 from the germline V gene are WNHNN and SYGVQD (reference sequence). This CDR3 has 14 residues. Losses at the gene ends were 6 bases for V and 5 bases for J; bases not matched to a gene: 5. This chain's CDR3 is CASSRTGGETEAFF. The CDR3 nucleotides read TGCGCCAGCAGCCGGACAGGGGGCGAAACTGAAGCTTTCTTT.

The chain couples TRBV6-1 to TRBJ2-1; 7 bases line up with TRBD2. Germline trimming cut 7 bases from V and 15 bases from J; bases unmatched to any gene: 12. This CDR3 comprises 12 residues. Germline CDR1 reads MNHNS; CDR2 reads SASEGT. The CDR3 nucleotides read TGTGCCAGCACCCTGGGGGGGGGAAGTAGGTTCTTC. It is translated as CASTLGGGSRFF.

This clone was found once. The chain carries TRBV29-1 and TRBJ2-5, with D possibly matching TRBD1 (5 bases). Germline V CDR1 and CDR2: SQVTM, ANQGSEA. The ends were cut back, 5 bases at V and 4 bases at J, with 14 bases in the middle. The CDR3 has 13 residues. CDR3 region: CSVRQGDGETQYF. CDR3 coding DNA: TGCAGCGTTCGCCAGGGTGATGGAGAGACCCAGTACTTC. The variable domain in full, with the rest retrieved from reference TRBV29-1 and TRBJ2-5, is SAVISQKPSRDICQRGTSLTIQCQVDSQVTMMFWYRQQPGQSLTLIATANQGSEATYESGFVIDKFPISRPNLTFSTLTVSNMSPEDSSIYLCSVRQGDGETQYFGPGTRLLVL.

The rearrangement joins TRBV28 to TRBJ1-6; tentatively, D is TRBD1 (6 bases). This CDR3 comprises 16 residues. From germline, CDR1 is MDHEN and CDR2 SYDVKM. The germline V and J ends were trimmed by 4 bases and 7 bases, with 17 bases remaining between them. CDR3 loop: CASSSLRGGGNSPLHF. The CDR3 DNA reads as TGTGCCAGCAGTTCCCTCCGAGGGGGGGGGAATTCACCCCTCCACTTT.

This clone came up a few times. Here the CDR3 DNA reads TGTGCCAGCAGTTTCTCCCTTCCGGGACATACCTCCTATGGCTACACCTTC. Its protein product is CASSFSLPGHTSYGYTF. This chain uses TRBV28 with TRBJ1-2; possible D gene TRBD1, 6 bases. CDR1 and CDR2 from the germline V gene are MDHEN and SYDVKM. CDR3 length: 17 residues. Trimming removed 3 bases from V and 4 bases from J, with 21 bases in between.